The present TCR beta chain was sequenced within a study of control samples from healthy donors and cancer patients. This clone has a single count. The method was immunoSEQ multiplex PCR; TCRdb's version includes in-frame clones alone and lacks a portion of them. Here the sample spans about 120,000 clones, more than 75% being singletons. V was clipped by 6 bases and J by 4 bases, with 12 bases between them. The CDR3 is 13 amino acids. Germline lookup yields CDR1 MNHEY and CDR2 SVGAGI. Sequencing was performed on blood. The chain combines TRBV6-5 with TRBJ1-2, with D tentatively TRBD1 (5 bases). The receptor's source is a man in his thirties or forties in good health. CDR3: CASRSLGTYGYTF. The DNA of the CDR3 is TGTGCCAGCAGATCACTGGGGACCTATGGCTACACCTTC.